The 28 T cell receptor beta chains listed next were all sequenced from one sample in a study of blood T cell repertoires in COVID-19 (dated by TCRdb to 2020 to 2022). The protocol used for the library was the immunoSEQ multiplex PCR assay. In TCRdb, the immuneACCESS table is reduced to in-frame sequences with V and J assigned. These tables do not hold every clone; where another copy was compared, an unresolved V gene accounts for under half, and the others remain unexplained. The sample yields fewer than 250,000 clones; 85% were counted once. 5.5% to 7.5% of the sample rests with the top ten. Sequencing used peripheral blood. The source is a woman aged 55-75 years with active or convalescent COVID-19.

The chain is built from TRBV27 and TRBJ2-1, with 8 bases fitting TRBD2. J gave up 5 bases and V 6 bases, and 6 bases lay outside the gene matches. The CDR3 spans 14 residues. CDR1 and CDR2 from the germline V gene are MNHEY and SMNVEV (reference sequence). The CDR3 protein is CASRRAGVNNEQFF. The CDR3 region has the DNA TGTGCCAGCAGGAGAGCGGGAGTAAACAATGAGCAGTTCTTC.

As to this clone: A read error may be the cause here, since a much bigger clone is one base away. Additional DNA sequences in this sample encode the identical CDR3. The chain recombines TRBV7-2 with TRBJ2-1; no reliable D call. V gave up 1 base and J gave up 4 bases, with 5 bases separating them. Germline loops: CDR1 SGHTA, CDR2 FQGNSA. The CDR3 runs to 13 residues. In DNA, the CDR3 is TGTGCCAGCAGCTTAGAACTATACAATGAGCAGTTCTTC. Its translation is CASSLELYNEQFF.

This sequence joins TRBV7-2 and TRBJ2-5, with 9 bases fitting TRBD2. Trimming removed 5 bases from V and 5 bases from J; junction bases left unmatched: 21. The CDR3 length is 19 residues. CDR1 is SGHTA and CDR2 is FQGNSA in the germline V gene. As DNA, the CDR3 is TGTGCCAGCAGCCTTAGAGGAAGCCTGGGACTAGCAGGGAGCGAGACCCAGTACTTC. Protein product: CASSLRGSLGLAGSETQYF.

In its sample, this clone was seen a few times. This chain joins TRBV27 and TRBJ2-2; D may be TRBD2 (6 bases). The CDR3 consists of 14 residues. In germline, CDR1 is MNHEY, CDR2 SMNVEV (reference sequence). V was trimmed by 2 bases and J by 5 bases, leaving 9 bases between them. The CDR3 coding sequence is TGTGCCAGCAGTTTAGGGGGGAGAACCGGGGAGCTGTTTTTT. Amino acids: CASSLGGRTGELFF.

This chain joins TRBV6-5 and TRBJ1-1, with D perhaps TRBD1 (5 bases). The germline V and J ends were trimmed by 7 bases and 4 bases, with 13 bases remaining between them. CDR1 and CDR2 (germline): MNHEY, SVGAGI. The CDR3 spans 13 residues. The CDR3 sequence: CASTRRGSTEAFF. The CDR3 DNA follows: TGTGCCAGCACGAGAAGGGGATCCACTGAAGCTTTCTTT.

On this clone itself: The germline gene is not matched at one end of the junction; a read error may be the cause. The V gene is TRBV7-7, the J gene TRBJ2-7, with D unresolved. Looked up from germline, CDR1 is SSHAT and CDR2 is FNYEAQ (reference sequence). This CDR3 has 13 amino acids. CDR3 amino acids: CASSLGPNNEQYF. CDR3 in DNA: TGTGCTAGCAGTTTAGGGCCCAACAACGAGCAGTACTTC. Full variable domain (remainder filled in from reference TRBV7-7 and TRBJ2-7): GAGVSQSPRYKVTKRGQDVTLRCDPISSHATLYWYQQALGQGPEFLTYFNYEAQPDKSGLPSDRFSAERPEGSISTLTIQRTEQRDSAMYRCASSLGPNNEQYFGPGTRLTVT.

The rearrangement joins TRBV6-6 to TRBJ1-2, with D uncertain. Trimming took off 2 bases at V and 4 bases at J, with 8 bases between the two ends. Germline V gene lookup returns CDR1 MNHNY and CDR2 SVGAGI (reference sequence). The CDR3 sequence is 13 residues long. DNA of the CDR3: TGTGCCAGCAGTTACCAGGAAATCTATGGCTACACCTTC. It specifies CASSYQEIYGYTF.

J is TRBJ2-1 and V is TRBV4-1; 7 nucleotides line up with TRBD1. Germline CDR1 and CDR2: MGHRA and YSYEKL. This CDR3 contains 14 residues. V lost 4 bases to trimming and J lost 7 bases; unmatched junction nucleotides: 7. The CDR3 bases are TGCGCCAGCAGCCGCTCACCACAGGGGAATGAGCAGTTCTTC. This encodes CASSRSPQGNEQFF.

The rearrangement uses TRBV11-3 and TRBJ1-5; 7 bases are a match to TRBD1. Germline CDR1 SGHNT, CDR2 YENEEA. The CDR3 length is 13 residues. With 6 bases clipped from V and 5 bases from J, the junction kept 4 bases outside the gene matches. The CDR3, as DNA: TGTGCCAGCAGTTATGACAGGGATCAGCCCCAGCATTTT. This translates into CASSYDRDQPQHF.

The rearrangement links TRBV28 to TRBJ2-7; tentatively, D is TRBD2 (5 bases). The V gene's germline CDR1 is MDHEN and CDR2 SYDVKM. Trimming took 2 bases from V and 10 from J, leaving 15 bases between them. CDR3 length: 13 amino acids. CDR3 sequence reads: CASSLGGRTDQYV. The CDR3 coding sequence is TGTGCCAGCAGTTTAGGAGGCAGGACCGATCAGTACGTC.

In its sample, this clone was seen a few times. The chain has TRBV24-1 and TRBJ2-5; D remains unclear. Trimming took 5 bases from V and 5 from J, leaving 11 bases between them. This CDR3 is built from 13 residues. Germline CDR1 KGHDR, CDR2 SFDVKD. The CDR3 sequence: CATSGPGGETQYF. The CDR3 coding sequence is TGTGCCACCAGTGGGCCGGGTGGTGAGACCCAGTACTTC.

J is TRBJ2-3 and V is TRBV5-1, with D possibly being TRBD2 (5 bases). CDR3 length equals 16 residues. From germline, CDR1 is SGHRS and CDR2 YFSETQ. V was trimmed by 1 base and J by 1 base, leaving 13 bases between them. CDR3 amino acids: CASSLSWRTGTDTQYF. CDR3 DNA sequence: TGCGCCAGCAGCTTGTCGTGGAGGACCGGCACAGATACGCAGTATTTT.

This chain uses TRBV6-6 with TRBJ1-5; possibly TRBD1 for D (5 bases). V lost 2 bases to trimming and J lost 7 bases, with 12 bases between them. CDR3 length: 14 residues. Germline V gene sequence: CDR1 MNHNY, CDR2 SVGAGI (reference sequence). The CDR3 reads CASSYRGMGQPQHF. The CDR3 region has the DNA TGTGCCAGCAGTTACAGGGGAATGGGACAGCCCCAGCATTTT.

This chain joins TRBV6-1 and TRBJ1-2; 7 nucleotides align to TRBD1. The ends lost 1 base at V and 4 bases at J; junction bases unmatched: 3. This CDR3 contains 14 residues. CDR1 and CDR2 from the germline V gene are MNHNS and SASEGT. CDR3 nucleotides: TGTGCCAGCAGTGAAGGGGACAGATTCTATGGCTACACCTTC. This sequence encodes CASSEGDRFYGYTF.

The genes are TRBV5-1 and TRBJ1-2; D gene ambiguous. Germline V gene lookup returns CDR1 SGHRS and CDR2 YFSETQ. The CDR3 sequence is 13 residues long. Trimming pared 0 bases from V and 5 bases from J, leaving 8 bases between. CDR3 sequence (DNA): TGCGCCAGCAGCTTGGACTGGTCGTATGGCTACACCTTC. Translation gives CASSLDWSYGYTF.

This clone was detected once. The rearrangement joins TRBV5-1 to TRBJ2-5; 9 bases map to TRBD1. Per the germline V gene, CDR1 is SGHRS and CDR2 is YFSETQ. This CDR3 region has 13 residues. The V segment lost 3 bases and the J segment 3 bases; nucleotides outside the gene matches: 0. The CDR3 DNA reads TGCGCCAGCAGCTGGACAGGGGAAGAGACCCAGTACTTC. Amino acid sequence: CASSWTGEETQYF.

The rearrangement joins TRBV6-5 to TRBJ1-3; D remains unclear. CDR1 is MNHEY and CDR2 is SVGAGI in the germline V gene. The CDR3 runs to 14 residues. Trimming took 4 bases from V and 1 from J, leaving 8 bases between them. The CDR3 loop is CASSLKESGNTIYF. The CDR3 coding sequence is TGTGCCAGCAGTTTGAAGGAGTCTGGAAACACCATATATTTT.

The CDR3 loop reads CASSPGGQWGAYGYTF. CDR3 nucleotide sequence: TGTGCCAGCTCACCGGGAGGGCAGTGGGGTGCCTATGGCTACACCTTC. The rearrangement joins TRBV18 to TRBJ1-2; D unclear. V was cut by 3 bases and J by 4 bases, with 18 bases left in between. This CDR3 comprises 16 residues. Germline V CDR1 and CDR2: KGHSH, LQKENI.

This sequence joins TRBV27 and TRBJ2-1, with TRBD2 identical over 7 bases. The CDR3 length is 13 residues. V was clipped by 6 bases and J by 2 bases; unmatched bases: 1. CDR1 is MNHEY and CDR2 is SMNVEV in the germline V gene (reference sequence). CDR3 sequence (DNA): TGTGCCAGCAGCACTAGCGCCTACAATGAGCAGTTCTTC. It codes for CASSTSAYNEQFF.

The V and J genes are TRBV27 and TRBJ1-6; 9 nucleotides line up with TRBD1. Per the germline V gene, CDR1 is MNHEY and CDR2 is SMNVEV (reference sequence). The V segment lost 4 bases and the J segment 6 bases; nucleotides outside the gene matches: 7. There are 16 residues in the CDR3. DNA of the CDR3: TGTGCCAGCAGTTCCTACAGGGGGCTCTTTAATTCACCCCTCCACTTT. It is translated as CASSSYRGLFNSPLHF.

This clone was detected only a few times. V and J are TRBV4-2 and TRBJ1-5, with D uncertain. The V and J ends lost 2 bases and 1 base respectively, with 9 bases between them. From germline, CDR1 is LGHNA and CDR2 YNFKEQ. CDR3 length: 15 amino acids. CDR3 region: CASSQSRLSNQPQHF. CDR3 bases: TGTGCCAGCAGCCAATCGCGACTCAGCAATCAGCCCCAGCATTTT.

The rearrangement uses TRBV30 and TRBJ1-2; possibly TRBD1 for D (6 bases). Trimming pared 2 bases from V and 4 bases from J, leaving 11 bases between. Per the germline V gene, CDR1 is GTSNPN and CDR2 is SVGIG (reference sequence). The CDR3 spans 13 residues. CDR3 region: CAWSSQGSYGYTF. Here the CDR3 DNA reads TGTGCCTGGAGTTCGCAGGGGTCCTATGGCTACACCTTC.

CDR3 nucleotides: TGTGCCAGCAGTGAAGTCGCAGGCGACTATGGCTACACCTTC. Protein: CASSEVAGDYGYTF. The chain carries TRBV6-1 and TRBJ1-2, with D unresolved. Germline CDR1 MNHNS, CDR2 SASEGT. The germline V and J ends were trimmed by 1 base and 3 bases, with 9 bases remaining between them. The CDR3 consists of 14 residues.

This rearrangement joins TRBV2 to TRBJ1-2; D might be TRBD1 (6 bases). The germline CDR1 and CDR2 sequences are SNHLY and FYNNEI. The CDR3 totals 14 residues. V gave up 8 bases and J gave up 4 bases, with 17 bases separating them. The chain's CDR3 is CASRASTGIYGYTF. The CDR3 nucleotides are TGTGCCAGCCGGGCCTCGACAGGAATCTATGGCTACACCTTC.

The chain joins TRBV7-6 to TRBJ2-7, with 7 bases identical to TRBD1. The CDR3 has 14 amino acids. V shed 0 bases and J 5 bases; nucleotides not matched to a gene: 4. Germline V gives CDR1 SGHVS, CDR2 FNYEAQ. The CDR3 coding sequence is TGTGCCAGCAGCTTAGCAGAGGGGGCAAACGAGCAGTACTTC. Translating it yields CASSLAEGANEQYF. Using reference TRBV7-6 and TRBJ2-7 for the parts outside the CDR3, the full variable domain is GAGVSQSPRYKVTKRGQDVALRCDPISGHVSLYWYRQALGQGPEFLTYFNYEAQQDKSGLPNDRFSAERPEGSISTLTIQRTEQRDSAMYRCASSLAEGANEQYFGPGTRLTVT.

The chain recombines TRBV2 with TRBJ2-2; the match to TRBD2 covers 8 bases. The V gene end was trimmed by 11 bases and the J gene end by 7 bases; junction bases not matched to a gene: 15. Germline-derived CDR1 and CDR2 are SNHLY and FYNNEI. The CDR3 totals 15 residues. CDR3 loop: CAGSPLGGAIGELFF. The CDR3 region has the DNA TGTGCCGGCTCCCCGCTCGGGGGGGCGATCGGGGAGCTGTTTTTT.

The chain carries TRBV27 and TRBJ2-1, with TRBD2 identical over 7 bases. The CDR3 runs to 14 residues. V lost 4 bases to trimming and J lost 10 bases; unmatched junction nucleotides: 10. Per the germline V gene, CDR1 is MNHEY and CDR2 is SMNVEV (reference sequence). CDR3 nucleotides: TGTGCCAGCAGTTGGCGGGGGTGGGAGTTGGAGCAGTTCTTC. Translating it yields CASSWRGWELEQFF.

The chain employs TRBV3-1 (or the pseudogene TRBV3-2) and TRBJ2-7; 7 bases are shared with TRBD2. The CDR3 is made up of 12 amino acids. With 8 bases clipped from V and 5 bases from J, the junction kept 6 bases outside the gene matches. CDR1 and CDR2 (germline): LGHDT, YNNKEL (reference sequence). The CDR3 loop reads CASAVGGDEQYF. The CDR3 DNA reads TGTGCCAGCGCCGTGGGGGGGGACGAGCAGTACTTC.